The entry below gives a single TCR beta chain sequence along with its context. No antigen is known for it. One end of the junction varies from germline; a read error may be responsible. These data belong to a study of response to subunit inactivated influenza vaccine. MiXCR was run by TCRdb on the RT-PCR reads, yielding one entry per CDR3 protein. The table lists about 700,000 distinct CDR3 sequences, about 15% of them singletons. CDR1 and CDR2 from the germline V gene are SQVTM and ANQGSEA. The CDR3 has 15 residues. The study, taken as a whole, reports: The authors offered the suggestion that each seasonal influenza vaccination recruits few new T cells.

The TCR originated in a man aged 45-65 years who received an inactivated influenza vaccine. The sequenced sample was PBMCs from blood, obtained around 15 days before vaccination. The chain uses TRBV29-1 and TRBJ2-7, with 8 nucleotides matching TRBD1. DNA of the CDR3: TGCAGCGTCAGTAAAAAATTTGGACAGGGCTACGGGCAGTACTTC. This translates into CSVSKKFGQGYGQYF.